This section outlines one T cell receptor (beta chain) sequence together with its context. This entry belongs to a study of blood T cell repertoires in COVID-19. Study background: The study drew acute and convalescent COVID-19 samples from the United States, Italy and Spain. PBMCs, B-cell-depleted T cells, or T cells were the source of the cDNA or gDNA that made up the material.

This CDR3 is built from 11 residues. V was trimmed by 5 bases and J by 11 bases, leaving 12 bases between them. CDR1 is DFQATT, CDR2 SNEGSKA, per germline (reference sequence). In the original processing: Reference gene primer amplification gave estimated nucleated cell counts. Data came from immunoSEQ multiplex PCR; TCRdb stores just in-frame clones and leaves some out. V, J and clone size were drawn from that table, and D and trimming were deduced from the DNA. The data contain around 120,000 clones, 85% to 90% of them singletons. Sequencing was done on a sample of peripheral blood. The origin of this receptor is a man over 45 with acute or convalescent COVID-19. The genes are TRBV20-1 and TRBJ1-4; possible D gene TRBD1, 6 bases. CDR3 nucleotides: TGCAGTGCTCAGGACAGTTCGAAACTGTTTTTT. Translation gives CSAQDSSKLFF.